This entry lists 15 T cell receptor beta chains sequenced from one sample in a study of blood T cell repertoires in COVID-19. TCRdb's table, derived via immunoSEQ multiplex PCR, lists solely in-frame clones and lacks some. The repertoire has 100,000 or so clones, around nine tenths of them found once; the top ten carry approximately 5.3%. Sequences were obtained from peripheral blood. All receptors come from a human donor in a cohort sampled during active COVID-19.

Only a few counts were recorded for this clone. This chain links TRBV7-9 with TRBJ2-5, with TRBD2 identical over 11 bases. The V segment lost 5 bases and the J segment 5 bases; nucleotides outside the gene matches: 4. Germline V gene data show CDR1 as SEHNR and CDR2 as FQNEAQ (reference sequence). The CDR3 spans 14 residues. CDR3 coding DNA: TGTGCCAGCAGCAAGACTAGCGGGAAGGAGACCCAGTACTTC. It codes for CASSKTSGKETQYF.

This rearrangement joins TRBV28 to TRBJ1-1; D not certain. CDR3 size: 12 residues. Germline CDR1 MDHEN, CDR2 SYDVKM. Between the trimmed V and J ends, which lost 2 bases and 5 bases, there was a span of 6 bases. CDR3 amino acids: CASSLQETEAFF. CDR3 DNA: TGTGCCAGCAGTTTACAGGAAACTGAAGCTTTCTTT.

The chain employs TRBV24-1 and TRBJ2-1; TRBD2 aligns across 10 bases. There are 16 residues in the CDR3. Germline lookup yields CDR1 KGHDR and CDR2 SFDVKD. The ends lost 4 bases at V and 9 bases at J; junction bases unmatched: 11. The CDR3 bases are TGTGCCACCAGTGACCCTAGCGGGAGCGGAGGAAGTGAGCAGTTCTTC. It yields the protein CATSDPSGSGGSEQFF.

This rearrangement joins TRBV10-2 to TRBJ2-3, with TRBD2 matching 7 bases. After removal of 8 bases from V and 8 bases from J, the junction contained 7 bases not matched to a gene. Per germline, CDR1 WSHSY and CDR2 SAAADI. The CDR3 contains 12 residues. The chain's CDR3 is CASDPSSGTQYF. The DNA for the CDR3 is TGCGCCAGCGACCCATCTAGCGGTACGCAGTATTTT.

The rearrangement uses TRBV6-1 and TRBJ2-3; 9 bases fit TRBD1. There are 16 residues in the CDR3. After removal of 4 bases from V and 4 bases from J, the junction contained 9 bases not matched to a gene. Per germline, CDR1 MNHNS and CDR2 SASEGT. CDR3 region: CASSGLGQGIADTQYF. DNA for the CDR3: TGTGCCAGCAGTGGACTGGGACAGGGTATCGCAGATACGCAGTATTTT.

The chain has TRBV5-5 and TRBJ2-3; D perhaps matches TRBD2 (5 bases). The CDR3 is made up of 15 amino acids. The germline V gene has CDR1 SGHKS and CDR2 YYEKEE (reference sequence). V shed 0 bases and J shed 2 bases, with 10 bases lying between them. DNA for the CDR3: TGTGCCAGCAGCTTGGGGTCGGGGTACACAGATACGCAGTATTTT. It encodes CASSLGSGYTDTQYF.

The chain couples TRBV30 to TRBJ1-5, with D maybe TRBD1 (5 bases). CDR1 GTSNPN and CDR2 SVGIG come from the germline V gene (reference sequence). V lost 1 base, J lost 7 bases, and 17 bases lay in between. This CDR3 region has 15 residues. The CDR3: CAWSAQEGPWQPQHF. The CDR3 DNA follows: TGTGCCTGGAGTGCACAGGAGGGTCCTTGGCAGCCCCAGCATTTT.

The CDR3 protein is CASSLANAGPFYEQYF. In DNA, the CDR3 is TGTGCCAGCAGTTTAGCGAATGCGGGACCCTTTTACGAGCAGTACTTC. The rearrangement uses TRBV28 and TRBJ2-7; possibly TRBD2 for D (6 bases). The V end lost 2 bases, the J end lost 4 bases, and 18 bases lay between the germline ends. Germline values: CDR1 MDHEN, CDR2 SYDVKM. The CDR3 runs 16 residues. The whole variable domain, remainder taken from reference TRBV28 and TRBJ2-7, is DVKVTQSSRYLVKRTGEKVFLECVQDMDHENMFWYRQDPGLGLRLIYFSYDVKMKEKGDIPEGYSVSREKKERFSLILESASTNQTSMYLCASSLANAGPFYEQYFGPGTRLTVT.

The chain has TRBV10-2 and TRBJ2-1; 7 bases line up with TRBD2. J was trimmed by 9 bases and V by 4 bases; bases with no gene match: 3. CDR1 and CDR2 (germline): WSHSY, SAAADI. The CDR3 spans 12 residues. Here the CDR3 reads CASSAGGIEQFF. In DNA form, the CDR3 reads TGCGCCAGCAGTGCCGGGGGGATTGAGCAGTTCTTC.

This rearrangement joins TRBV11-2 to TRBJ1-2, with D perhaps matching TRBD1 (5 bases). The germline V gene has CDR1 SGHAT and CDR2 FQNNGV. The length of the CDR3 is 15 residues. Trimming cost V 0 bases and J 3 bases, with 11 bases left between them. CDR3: CASSLDRGGHYGYTF. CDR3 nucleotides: TGTGCCAGCAGCTTAGATCGGGGGGGACACTATGGCTACACCTTC. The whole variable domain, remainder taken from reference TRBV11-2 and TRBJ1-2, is EAGVAQSPRYKIIEKRQSVAFWCNPISGHATLYWYQQILGQGPKLLIQFQNNGVVDDSQLPKDRFSAERLKGVDSTLKIQPAKLEDSAVYLCASSLDRGGHYGYTFGSGTRLTVV.

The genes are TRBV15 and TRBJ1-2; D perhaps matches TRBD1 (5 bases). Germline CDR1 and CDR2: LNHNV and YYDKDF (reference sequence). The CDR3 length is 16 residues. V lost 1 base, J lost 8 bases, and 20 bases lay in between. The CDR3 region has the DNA TGTGCCACCAGCAGAGGGGGCCGCCATCTCGAAGGAGGCTACACCTTC. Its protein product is CATSRGGRHLEGGYTF.

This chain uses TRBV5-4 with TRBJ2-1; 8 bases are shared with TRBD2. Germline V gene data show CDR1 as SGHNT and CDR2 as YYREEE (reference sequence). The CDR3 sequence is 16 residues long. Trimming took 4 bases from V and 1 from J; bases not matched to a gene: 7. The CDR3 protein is CASSAPGLASYNEQFF. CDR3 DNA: TGTGCCAGCAGCGCCCCCGGACTAGCATCCTACAATGAGCAGTTCTTC.

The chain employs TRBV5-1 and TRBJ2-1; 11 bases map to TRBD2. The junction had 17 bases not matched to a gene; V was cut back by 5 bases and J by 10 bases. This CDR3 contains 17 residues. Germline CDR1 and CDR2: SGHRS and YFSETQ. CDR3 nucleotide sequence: TGCGCCAGCAGTCATGGTACCGGGACTAGCGGAATGGGGGAGCAGTTCTTC. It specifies CASSHGTGTSGMGEQFF.

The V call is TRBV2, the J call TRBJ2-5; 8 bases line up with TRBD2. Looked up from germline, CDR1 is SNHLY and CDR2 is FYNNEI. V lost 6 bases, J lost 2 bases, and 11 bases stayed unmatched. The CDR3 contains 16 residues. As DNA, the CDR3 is TGTGCCAGCAGACTAGCGGTAGCCAAACCACAAGAGACCCAGTACTTC. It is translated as CASRLAVAKPQETQYF.

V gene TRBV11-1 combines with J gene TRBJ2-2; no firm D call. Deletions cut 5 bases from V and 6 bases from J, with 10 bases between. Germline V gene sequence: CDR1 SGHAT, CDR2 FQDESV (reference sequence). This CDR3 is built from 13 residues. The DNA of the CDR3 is TGTGCCAGCAGCCAAGGAGAGGCCGGGGAGCTGTTTTTT. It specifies CASSQGEAGELFF.